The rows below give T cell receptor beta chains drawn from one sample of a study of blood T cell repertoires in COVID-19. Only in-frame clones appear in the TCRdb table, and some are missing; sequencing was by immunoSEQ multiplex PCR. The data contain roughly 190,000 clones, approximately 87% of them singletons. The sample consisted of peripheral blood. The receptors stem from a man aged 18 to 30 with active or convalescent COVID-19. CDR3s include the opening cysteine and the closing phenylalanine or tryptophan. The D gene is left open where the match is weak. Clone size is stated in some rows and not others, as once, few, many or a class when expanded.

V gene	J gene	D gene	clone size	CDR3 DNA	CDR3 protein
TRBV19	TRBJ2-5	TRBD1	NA	TGTGCCAGCTCCTACCTGGACAGGGGGGACCAAGAGACCCAGTACTTC	CASSYLDRGDQETQYF
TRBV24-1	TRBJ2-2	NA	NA	TGTGCCACCAGTGATTTGAATCCAGGGGACACCGGGGAGCTGTTTTTT	CATSDLNPGDTGELFF
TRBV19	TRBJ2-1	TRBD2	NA	TGTGCCAGTAGTGGTAGCGGGGTCTACAATGAGCAGTTCTTC	CASSGSGVYNEQFF
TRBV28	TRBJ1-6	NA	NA	TGTGCCAGCAGACCCGGGGGTCACAATTCACCCCTCCACTTT	CASRPGGHNSPLHF
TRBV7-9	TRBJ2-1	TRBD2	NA	TGTGCCAGCAGCCCAACGGGGGGGACCTACAATGAGCAGTTCTTC	CASSPTGGTYNEQFF
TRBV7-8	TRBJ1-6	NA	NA	TGTGCCAGCAGCGGAGACAATAATTCACCCCTCCACTTT	CASSGDNNSPLHF
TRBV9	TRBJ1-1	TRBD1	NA	TGTGCCAGCAGCGACCAAGAAGGACAGGGGAGGACTGAAGCTTTCTTT	CASSDQEGQGRTEAFF
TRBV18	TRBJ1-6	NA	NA	TGTGCCAGCTCACCAAACCAACAGTATAATTCACCCCTCCACTTT	CASSPNQQYNSPLHF
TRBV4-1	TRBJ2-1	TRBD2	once	TGCGCCAGCAACCGACTAGCGGGAGGGGGCTCCTACAATGAGCAGTTCTTC	CASNRLAGGGSYNEQFF
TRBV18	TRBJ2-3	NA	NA	TGTGCCAGCTCACCTACCCCGAGTGGAGATACGCAGTATTTT	CASSPTPSGDTQYF
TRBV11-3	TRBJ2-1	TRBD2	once	TGTGCCAGCAGCCGGCCCCCGGGGGCGACTAGCGAGAGCTCCTACAATGAGCAGTTCTTC	CASSRPPGATSESSYNEQFF
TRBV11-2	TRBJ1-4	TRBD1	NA	TGTGCCAGCAGCTTAGCTTTCAGGGGGCAGGGTGAAAAACTGTTTTTT	CASSLAFRGQGEKLFF
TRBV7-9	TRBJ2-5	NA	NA	TGTGCCAGCAGCTGGGGCACAGGGGAGACCCAGTACTTC	CASSWGTGETQYF
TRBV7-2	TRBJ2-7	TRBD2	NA	TGTGCCAGCAGCTTAGCGTGGTGGGGACTAGCGGGAGTAAAGGCCTACGAGCAGTACTTC	CASSLAWWGLAGVKAYEQYF
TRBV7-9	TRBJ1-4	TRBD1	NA	TGTGCCAGCAGCCTGGGACAGGCAACTAATGAAAAACTGTTTTTT	CASSLGQATNEKLFF
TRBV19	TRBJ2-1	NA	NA	TGTGCCAGTAGTATAGACGGGGGCTCCTACAATGAGCAGTTCTTC	CASSIDGGSYNEQFF
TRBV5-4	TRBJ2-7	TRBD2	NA	TGTGCCAGCAGCTTGGATACTAGCGGGAGGGCCTACGAGCAGTACTTC	CASSLDTSGRAYEQYF
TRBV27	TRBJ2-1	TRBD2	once	TGTGCCAGCAGTAGAGAGGGACTAGCGGGAGTGAACAATGAGCAGTTCTTC	CASSREGLAGVNNEQFF
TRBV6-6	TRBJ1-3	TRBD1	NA	TGTGCCAGCAGGGGACAGGGGACTATTGGAAACACCATATATTTT	CASRGQGTIGNTIYF
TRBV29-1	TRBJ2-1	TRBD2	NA	TGCAGCGTAGCGAGACTAGCGGGAGATGAGCAGTTCTTC	CSVARLAGDEQFF
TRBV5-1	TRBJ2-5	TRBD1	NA	TGCGCCAGCCTTGGACAGGGGCAAGAGACCCAGTACTTC	CASLGQGQETQYF
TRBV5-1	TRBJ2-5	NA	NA	TGCGCCAGCAGCTCCGCAGGGAATCCGACCCAGTACTTC	CASSSAGNPTQYF
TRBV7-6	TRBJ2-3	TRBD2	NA	TGTGCCAGCAGCCGCACGGGACTAGCGGGAGCAGATACGCAGTATTTT	CASSRTGLAGADTQYF
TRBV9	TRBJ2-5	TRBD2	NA	TGTGCCAGCAGCCCTAACCCGACTAGCGGGGAGACCCAGTACTTC	CASSPNPTSGETQYF
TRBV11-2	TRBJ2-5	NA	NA	TGTGCCAGCAGCAGCCTAGGAAGCCAAGAGACCCAGTACTTC	CASSSLGSQETQYF
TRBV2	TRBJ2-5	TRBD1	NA	TGTGCCAGCATAGGGGGCTTCGGGGAGACCCAGTACTTC	CASIGGFGETQYF
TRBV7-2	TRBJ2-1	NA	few	TGTGCCAGCAGCTTAAGCAGGAACAATGAGCAGTTCTTC	CASSLSRNNEQFF
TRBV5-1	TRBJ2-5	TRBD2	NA	TGCGCCAGCAGCTCGACTAGCGGGGGGGCCCAGGAGACCCAGTACTTC	CASSSTSGGAQETQYF
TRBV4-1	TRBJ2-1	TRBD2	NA	TGCGCCAGCAGCCAAGCAACAGGGACTAGCGGATACAATGAGCAGTTCTTC	CASSQATGTSGYNEQFF
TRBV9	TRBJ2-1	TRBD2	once	TGTGCCAGCAGCGGGAGCGGGGGGCACAGGAATGAGCAGTTCTTC	CASSGSGGHRNEQFF
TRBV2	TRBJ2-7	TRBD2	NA	TGTGCCAGCAGTGAAGTCCCGAGCGGGAGTCCGTACTTC	CASSEVPSGSPYF
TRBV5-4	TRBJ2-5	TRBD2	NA	TGTGCCAGCAGCTTCATAGGACTAGCGGCTCAAGAGACCCAGTACTTC	CASSFIGLAAQETQYF
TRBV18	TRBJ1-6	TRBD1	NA	TGTGCCAGCTCACCACCGGAGACAGGGGGAGTTGATTCACCCCTCCACTTT	CASSPPETGGVDSPLHF
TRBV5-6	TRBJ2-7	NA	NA	TGTGCCAGCAGCTTGAATCCGGGCTACGAGCAGTACTTC	CASSLNPGYEQYF
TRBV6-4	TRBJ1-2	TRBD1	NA	TGTGCCAGCAGTGACCCGGGACAGGGGATCGACGGCTACACCTTC	CASSDPGQGIDGYTF
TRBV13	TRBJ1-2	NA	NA	TGTGCCGCCCACCCCCCCGGGGGGACGGGTGGCTACACCTTC	CAAHPPGGTGGYTF
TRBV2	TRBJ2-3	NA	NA	TGTGCCAGCAGTGGGGGGGGCGGGGCAGATACGCAGTATTTT	CASSGGGGADTQYF
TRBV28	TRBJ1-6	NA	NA	TGTGCCAGCAGTTCGGGGACCTATAATTCACCCCTCCACTTT	CASSSGTYNSPLHF